Here is one TCR beta chain with its context. Repertoires were generated with immunoSEQ multiplex PCR, while TCRdb's copy carries only in-frame clones and drops some. The sample shows approximately 84,000 clones, 94% of them seen only once. The germline CDR1 and CDR2 sequences are SGDLS and YYNGEE. Trimming removed 0 bases at V and 8 bases at J, with 11 bases between. CDR3 length: 14 amino acids. The sample is drawn from a study of OX40 agonist ivuxolimab in advanced cancers. Background on the study: Of the patients, three showed partial responses, one with hepatocellular carcinoma and two with cutaneous melanoma.

The chain joins TRBV9 to TRBJ1-4; possible D gene TRBD1, 5 bases. The sequences come from CD4+ or CD8+ T cells sorted from blood, collected in a trial of the OX40 agonist ivuxolimab. The sequence derives from an adult with an advanced solid tumor such as melanoma, head and neck, liver or kidney cancer. The CDR3 sequence: CASSVDSGTEKLFF. The CDR3 DNA reads TGTGCCAGCAGCGTAGACTCGGGGACGGAAAAACTGTTTTTT.